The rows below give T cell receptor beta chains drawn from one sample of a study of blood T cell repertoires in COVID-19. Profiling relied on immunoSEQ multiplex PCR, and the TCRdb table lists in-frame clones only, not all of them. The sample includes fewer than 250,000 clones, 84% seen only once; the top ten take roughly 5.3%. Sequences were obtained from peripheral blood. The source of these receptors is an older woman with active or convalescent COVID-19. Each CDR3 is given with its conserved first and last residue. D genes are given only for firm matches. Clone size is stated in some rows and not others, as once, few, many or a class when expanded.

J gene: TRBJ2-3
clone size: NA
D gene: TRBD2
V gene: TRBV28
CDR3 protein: CASSSPGLGSDTQYF
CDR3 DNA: TGTGCCAGCAGTTCTCCGGGACTAGGATCAGATACGCAGTATTTT

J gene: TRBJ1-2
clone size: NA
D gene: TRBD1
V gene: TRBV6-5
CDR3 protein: CASSPGQSVYGYTF
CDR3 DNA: TGTGCCAGCAGTCCGGGACAGAGCGTCTATGGCTACACCTTC

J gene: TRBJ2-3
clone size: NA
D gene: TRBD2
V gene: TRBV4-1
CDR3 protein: CASSHGAGGQTDTQYF
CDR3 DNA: TGCGCCAGCAGCCACGGTGCGGGAGGGCAAACAGATACGCAGTATTTT

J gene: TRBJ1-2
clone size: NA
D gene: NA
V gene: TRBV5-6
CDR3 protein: CASSLGSARRNYGYTF
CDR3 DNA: TGTGCCAGCAGCTTGGGTTCCGCCCGGCGGAACTATGGCTACACCTTC

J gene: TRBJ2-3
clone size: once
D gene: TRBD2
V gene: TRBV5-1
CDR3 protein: CASSLAILADGVSTDTQYF
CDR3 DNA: TGCGCCAGCAGCTTGGCCATTCTAGCGGACGGGGTAAGCACAGATACGCAGTATTTT

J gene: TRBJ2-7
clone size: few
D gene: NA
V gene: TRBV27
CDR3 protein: CASSLWGRPYEQYF
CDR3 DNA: TGTGCCAGCAGCCTCTGGGGGCGCCCCTACGAGCAGTACTTC

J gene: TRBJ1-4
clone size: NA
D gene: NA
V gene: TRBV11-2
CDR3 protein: CASSLGAGEERATNEKLFF
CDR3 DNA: TGTGCCAGCAGCTTAGGGGCAGGGGAAGAAAGGGCAACTAATGAAAAACTGTTTTTT

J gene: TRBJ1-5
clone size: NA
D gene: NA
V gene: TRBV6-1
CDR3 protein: CASSEKDGRSNQPQHF
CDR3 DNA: TGTGCCAGCAGTGAAAAAGATGGCAGGAGCAATCAGCCCCAGCATTTT

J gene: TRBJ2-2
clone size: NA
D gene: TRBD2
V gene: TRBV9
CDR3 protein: CASSVGTSGRVATGELFF
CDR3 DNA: TGTGCCAGCAGCGTAGGGACTAGCGGGAGGGTGGCCACCGGGGAGCTGTTTTTT

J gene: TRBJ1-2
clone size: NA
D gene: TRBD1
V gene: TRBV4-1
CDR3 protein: CASSQDGQGAYYGYTF
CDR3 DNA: TGCGCCAGCAGCCAAGATGGACAGGGGGCTTACTATGGCTACACCTTC

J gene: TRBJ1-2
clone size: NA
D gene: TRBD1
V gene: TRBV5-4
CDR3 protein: CASSPHPDRVEGYTF
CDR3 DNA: TGTGCCAGCAGCCCGCACCCCGACAGGGTGGAAGGCTACACCTTC

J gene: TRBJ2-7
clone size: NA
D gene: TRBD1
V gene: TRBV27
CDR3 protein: CASSLSLGQGYEQYF
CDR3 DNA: TGTGCCAGCAGTTTATCCCTGGGACAGGGCTACGAGCAGTACTTC

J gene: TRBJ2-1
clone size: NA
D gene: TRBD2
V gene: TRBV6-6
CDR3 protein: CASSGLVSYNEQFF
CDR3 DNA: TGTGCCAGCAGCGGACTAGTCTCCTACAATGAGCAGTTCTTC

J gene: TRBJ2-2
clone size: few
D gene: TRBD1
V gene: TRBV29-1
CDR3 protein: CSVLFPDRAWELFF
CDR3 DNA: TGCAGCGTCCTATTCCCCGACAGGGCGTGGGAGCTGTTTTTT

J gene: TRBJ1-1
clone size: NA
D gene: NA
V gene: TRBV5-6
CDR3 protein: CASSLVGVVTTNTEAFF
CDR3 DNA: TGTGCCAGCAGCTTGGTAGGTGTGGTTACGACAAACACTGAAGCTTTCTTT

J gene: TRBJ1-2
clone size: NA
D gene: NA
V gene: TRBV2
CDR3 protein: CASRYRQANYGYTF
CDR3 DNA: TGTGCCAGCAGATACAGACAAGCTAACTATGGCTACACCTTC

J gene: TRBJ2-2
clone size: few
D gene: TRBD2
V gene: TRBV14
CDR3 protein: CASSHQPPGLAGGSGELFF
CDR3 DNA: TGTGCCAGCAGCCACCAGCCTCCCGGGCTAGCGGGAGGGTCCGGGGAGCTGTTTTTT

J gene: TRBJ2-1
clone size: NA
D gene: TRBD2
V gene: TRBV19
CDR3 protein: CASTEGLAPNEQFF
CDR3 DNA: TGTGCCAGTACCGAGGGACTAGCGCCGAATGAGCAGTTCTTC

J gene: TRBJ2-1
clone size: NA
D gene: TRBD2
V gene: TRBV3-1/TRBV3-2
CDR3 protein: CASSQISGRASYNEQFF
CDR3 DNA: TGTGCCAGCAGCCAAATAAGCGGGAGGGCCTCCTACAATGAGCAGTTCTTC

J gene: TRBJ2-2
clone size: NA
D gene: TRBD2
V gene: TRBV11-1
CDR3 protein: CASSPTSGSNTGELFF
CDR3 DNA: TGTGCCAGCAGCCCGACTAGCGGTTCGAACACCGGGGAGCTGTTTTTT

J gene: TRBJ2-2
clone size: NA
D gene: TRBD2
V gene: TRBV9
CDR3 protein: CASSPGTTNLGGELFF
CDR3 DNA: TGTGCCAGCAGCCCCGGGACTACCAATCTAGGAGGGGAGCTGTTTTTT

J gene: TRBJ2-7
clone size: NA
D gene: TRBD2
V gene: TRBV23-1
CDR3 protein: CASSRSRPGLAGVPYEQYF
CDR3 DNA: TGCGCCAGCAGTCGGAGTCGCCCCGGACTAGCGGGAGTCCCCTACGAGCAGTACTTC

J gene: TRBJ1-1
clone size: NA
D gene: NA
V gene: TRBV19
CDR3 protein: CASWARNTEAFF
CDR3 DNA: TGTGCCAGTTGGGCCAGGAACACTGAAGCTTTCTTT

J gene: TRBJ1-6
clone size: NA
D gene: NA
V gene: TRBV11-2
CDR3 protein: CASSLDRQGNSPLHF
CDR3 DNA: TGTGCCAGCAGCTTAGACAGGCAGGGGAATTCACCCCTCCACTTT

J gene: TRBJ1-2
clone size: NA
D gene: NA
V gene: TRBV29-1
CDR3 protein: CSVPQGNGYTF
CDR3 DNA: TGCAGCGTTCCTCAGGGTAATGGCTACACCTTC

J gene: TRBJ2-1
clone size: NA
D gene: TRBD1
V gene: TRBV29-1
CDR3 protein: CSVERQGVYNEQFF
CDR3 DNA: TGCAGCGTTGAACGTCAGGGGGTTTATAATGAGCAGTTCTTC

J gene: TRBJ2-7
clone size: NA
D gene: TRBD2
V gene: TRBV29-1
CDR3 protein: CSVILGTSVAYEQYF
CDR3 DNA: TGCAGCGTCATACTCGGGACTAGCGTAGCCTACGAGCAGTACTTC

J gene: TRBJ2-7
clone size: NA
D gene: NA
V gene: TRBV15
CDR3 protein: CATSLPGTSYEQYF
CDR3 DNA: TGTGCCACCAGCTTACCGGGGACATCCTACGAGCAGTACTTC

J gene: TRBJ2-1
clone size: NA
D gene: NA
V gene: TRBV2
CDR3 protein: CASSPGTSNEQFF
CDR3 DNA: TGTGCCAGCAGTCCCGGGACTTCCAATGAGCAGTTCTTC

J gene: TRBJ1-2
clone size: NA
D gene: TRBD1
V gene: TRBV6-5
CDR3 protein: CASSQGDYGYTF
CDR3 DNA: TGTGCCAGTTCACAGGGGGACTATGGCTACACCTTC

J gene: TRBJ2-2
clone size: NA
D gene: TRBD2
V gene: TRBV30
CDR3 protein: CAWSAGGANTGELFF
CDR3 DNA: TGTGCCTGGAGCGCTGGGGGGGCGAACACCGGGGAGCTGTTTTTT

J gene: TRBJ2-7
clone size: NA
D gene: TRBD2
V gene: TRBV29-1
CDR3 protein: CSVDGLAGTYEQYF
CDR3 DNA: TGCAGCGTCGACGGACTAGCGGGGACCTACGAGCAGTACTTC

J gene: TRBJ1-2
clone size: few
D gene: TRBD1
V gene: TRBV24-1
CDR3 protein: CATSENTGGDGYTF
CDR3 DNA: TGTGCCACCAGTGAAAACACAGGGGGCGATGGCTACACCTTC

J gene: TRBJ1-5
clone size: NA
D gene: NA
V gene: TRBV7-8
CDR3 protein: CASSLARFVGVMDQPQHF
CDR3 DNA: TGTGCCAGCAGCTTAGCCCGGTTTGTCGGGGTGATGGATCAGCCCCAGCATTTT

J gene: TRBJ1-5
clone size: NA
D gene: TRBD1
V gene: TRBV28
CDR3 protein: CASRQGGSNQPQHF
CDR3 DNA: TGTGCCAGCAGACAGGGGGGTAGCAATCAGCCCCAGCATTTT

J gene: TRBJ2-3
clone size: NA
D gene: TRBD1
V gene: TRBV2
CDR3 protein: CASRADRGRVDTQYF
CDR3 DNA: TGTGCCAGCAGAGCCGACAGGGGGCGCGTGGATACGCAGTATTTT

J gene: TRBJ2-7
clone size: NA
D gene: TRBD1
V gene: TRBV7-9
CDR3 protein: CASSSYRDRVYEQYF
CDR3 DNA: TGTGCCAGCAGCTCCTACCGGGACAGGGTTTACGAGCAGTACTTC

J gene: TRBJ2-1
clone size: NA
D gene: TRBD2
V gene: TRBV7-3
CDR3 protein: CASSPQGTSGSGEQFF
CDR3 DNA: TGTGCCAGCAGCCCCCAGGGGACTAGCGGGAGCGGTGAGCAGTTCTTC

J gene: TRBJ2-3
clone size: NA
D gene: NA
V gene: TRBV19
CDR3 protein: CASSPRQATDTQYF
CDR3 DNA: TGTGCCAGTAGTCCCCGACAGGCGACAGATACGCAGTATTTT

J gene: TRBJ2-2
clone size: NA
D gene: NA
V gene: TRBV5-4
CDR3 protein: CASSLGGGPSSGELFF
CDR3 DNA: TGTGCCAGCAGCTTGGGGGGGGGCCCGAGCTCCGGGGAGCTGTTTTTT

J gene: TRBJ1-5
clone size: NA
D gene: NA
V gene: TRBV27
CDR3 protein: CASSPPGVKQPQHF
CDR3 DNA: TGTGCCAGCAGTCCTCCGGGTGTGAAGCAGCCCCAGCATTTT

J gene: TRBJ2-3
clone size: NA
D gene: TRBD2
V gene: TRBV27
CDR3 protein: CASTDGGSLSTDTQYF
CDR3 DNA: TGTGCCAGCACAGACGGCGGGAGTCTTTCCACAGATACGCAGTATTTT

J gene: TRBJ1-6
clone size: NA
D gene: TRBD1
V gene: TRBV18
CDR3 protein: CASSPRTGTHDSPLHF
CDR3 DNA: TGTGCCAGCTCACCTAGGACAGGGACCCATGATTCACCCCTCCACTTT

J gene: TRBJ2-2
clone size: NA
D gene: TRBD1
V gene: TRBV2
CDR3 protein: CASSWGQGGTGELFF
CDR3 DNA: TGTGCCAGCAGTTGGGGACAGGGGGGGACCGGGGAGCTGTTTTTT

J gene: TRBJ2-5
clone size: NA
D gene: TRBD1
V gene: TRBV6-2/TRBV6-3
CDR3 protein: CASSPHTTGGRETQYF
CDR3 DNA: TGTGCCAGCAGCCCTCACACGACAGGGGGCAGGGAGACCCAGTACTTC

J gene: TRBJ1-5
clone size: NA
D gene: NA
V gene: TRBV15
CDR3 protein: CATSRDRRKYSNQPQHF
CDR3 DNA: TGTGCCACCAGCAGAGACAGGCGAAAATATAGCAATCAGCCCCAGCATTTT

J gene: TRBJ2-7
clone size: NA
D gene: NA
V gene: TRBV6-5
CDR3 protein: CATQPLTGASYEQYF
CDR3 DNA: TGTGCCACCCAACCTCTGACAGGTGCCTCCTACGAGCAGTACTTC

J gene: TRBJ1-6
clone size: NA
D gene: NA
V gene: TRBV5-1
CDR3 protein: CASSLDWQGNSPLHF
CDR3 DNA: TGCGCCAGCAGCTTGGATTGGCAGGGTAATTCACCCCTCCACTTT

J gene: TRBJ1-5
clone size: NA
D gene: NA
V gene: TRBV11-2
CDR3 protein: CASSLSATTDQPQHF
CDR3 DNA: TGTGCCAGCAGCTTATCGGCGACTACCGATCAGCCCCAGCATTTT

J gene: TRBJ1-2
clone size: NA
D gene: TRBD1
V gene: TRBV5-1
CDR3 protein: CASSLEQGAVYGYTF
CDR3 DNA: TGCGCCAGCAGCTTGGAACAGGGGGCCGTCTATGGCTACACCTTC